Described below is a single T cell receptor beta chain sequence and its context. No antigen is known for it. This specimen comes from a study of beta chain features in type 1 diabetes. Notes on the study in general: Sampled from patients, naive, central memory and Treg TCRB repertoires appeared more similar than those sampled from healthy donors. Type 1 diabetes patients showed a moderate but significant shortening of TCRB CDR3s in all four CD4+ subsets. The influence of HLA type on TCRB rearrangement stayed undetermined.

Expressed TCRB transcripts got sequenced, as all isolated RNA was reverse transcribed. Some clones are missing from TCRdb's copy, which holds only in-frame ones; the method was immunoSEQ multiplex PCR. Here the sample spans under 800,000 clones, less than 20% being singletons. In germline, CDR1 is SGHNT, CDR2 YYREEE (reference sequence). The CDR3 has 14 residues. V lost 4 bases to trimming and J lost 3 bases; unmatched junction nucleotides: 3. The sequence derives from a man aged 18 to 29 in good health. Sequenced: naive CD4+ T cells from blood. This chain uses TRBV5-4 with TRBJ2-3, with 9 positions matching TRBD1. CDR3 loop: CASSRDRVTDTQYF. CDR3 in DNA: TGTGCCAGCAGCCGGGACAGGGTGACAGATACGCAGTATTTT.